These T cell receptor beta chains were read from a single sample in a study of blood T cells in healthy people across ages. TCRdb re-analysed the 5' RACE reads in MiXCR, keeping a single row per CDR3 protein. The sample lists roughly 560,000 distinct CDR3 sequences; around 24% were seen once. The sample was also reused in another study, on T cells of mothers and their children.

Sequencing was performed on blood. The source of these receptors is a boy aged 5-17 years in good health. Both conserved end residues are part of each CDR3. D genes are given only for firm matches. Rows may omit the clone size; those that give it use once, few, many or a size class.

cdr3_aa cdr3_nt cdr3_length d_call clone_size j_call v_call
CASSYRQAGNTIYF TGTGCCAGCAGTTACAGACAGGCTGGAAACACCATATATTTT 14 NA few TRBJ1-3 TRBV6-6
CASSQVAGTYNEQFF TGCGCCAGCAGCCAAGTGGCGGGCACCTACAATGAGCAGTTCTTC 15 NA many TRBJ2-1 TRBV4-1
CSAWTSYEQFF TGCAGTGCTTGGACTAGTTATGAGCAGTTCTTC 11 TRBD2 NA TRBJ2-1 TRBV20-1
CASSYYRGSSEQYF TGTGCCAGCAGTTACTACAGGGGGTCGTCCGAGCAGTACTTC 14 TRBD1 NA TRBJ2-7 TRBV6-5
CASSLRASGDVLQYF TGTGCCAGCAGTTTAAGGGCTAGCGGGGATGTCCTGCAGTATTTT 15 TRBD2 few TRBJ2-3 TRBV28
CAGSDEPYEITGELFF TGTGCCGGCAGTGATGAGCCGTATGAAATCACCGGGGAGCTGTTTTTT 16 NA few TRBJ2-2 TRBV2
CASSGDSYNEQFF TGTGCCAGCTCTGGAGACTCGTACAATGAGCAGTTCTTC 13 NA few TRBJ2-1 TRBV7-2
CSARRWETQYF TGCAGCGCCCGGAGGTGGGAGACCCAGTACTTC 11 NA many TRBJ2-5 TRBV29-1
CASSLASGGIETQYF TGTGCCAGCAGCTTAGCTAGCGGGGGGATAGAGACCCAGTACTTC 15 TRBD2 NA TRBJ2-5 TRBV7-9
CASSLRQGAVRGYAF TGTGCCAGCAGCCTACGACAGGGGGCAGTCAGAGGCTACGCCTTC 15 TRBD1 NA TRBJ1-2 TRBV7-2
CASSTDRGRIDEQFF TGTGCCAGCAGCACCGACAGGGGGCGAATTGATGAGCAGTTCTTC 15 TRBD1 NA TRBJ2-1 TRBV6-5
CASSYQGLAENTGELFF TGTGCCAGCAGTTACCAGGGACTAGCGGAGAACACCGGGGAGCTGTTTTTT 17 TRBD2 NA TRBJ2-2 TRBV6-2/TRBV6-3
CASSPYLPYEQYF TGTGCCAGCAGTCCTTACCTTCCCTACGAGCAGTACTTC 13 NA few TRBJ2-7 TRBV27
CASSDGDSFPYEQYF TGTGCCAGCAGCGATGGGGACAGCTTCCCCTACGAGCAGTACTTC 15 TRBD1 NA TRBJ2-7 TRBV7-8
CASSWGSVKAFF TGTGCCAGCAGTTGGGGCAGTGTGAAAGCTTTCTTT 12 NA NA TRBJ1-1 TRBV28
CASSLWNPNYGYTF TGTGCCAGCAGTTTATGGAATCCTAACTATGGCTACACCTTC 14 NA few TRBJ1-2 TRBV28
CASSVGGGLGWQYF TGTGCCAGCAGCGTAGGTGGAGGGTTAGGTTGGCAGTACTTC 14 NA NA TRBJ2-5 TRBV9
CASSQGSGDGETQYF TGCGCCAGCAGCCAAGGAAGCGGGGACGGGGAGACCCAGTACTTC 15 TRBD2 NA TRBJ2-5 TRBV4-3
CASSSRERGNYNEQFF TGTGCCAGCAGCTCCCGAGAGCGGGGGAACTACAATGAGCAGTTCTTC 16 TRBD2 NA TRBJ2-1 TRBV7-9
CASSPSSGTSGRETQYF TGTGCCAGCAGCCCTTCTTCCGGGACTAGCGGGAGAGAGACCCAGTACTTC 17 TRBD2 NA TRBJ2-5 TRBV3-1
CAGSYLGEKLFF TGTGCCGGCAGTTATTTGGGGGAAAAACTGTTTTTT 12 NA NA TRBJ1-4 TRBV6-5
CASSHSPGLDNYQYNEQFF TGTGCCAGCAGTCATTCGCCGGGACTCGACAATTACCAGTACAATGAGCAGTTCTTC 19 NA NA TRBJ2-1 TRBV7-9
CASSQEGRGETQYF TGCGCCAGCAGCCAAGAGGGACGCGGGGAGACCCAGTACTTC 14 NA NA TRBJ2-5 TRBV4-3
CSAKGEAWGYF TGCAGTGCTAAGGGGGAGGCCTGGGGGTATTTT 11 NA NA TRBJ2-3 TRBV20-1
CASSLWDASGETQYF TGCGCCAGCAGCTTATGGGACGCCTCCGGGGAGACCCAGTACTTC 15 NA few TRBJ2-5 TRBV5-1
CASSETGPTQYF TGTGCCAGCAGTGAAACGGGGCCTACGCAGTATTTT 12 NA NA TRBJ2-3 TRBV6-1
CASRTGIGDTGELFF TGTGCCAGTAGGACAGGGATAGGTGACACCGGGGAGCTGTTTTTT 15 TRBD1 few TRBJ2-2 TRBV25-1
CASSSNRDYEQYF TGTGCCAGCAGCTCCAACCGGGACTACGAGCAGTACTTC 13 NA NA TRBJ2-7 TRBV7-6
CASRFVRGTRETQYF TGTGCCAGCAGATTTGTCCGGGGAACGAGGGAGACCCAGTACTTC 15 NA NA TRBJ2-5 TRBV28
CASRGTGGPGELFF TGTGCCAGCAGGGGGACAGGGGGCCCCGGGGAGCTGTTTTTT 14 TRBD1 NA TRBJ2-2 TRBV7-9
CASSRTELNIQYF TGTGCCAGCTCCCGGACAGAGTTAAACATTCAGTACTTC 13 NA NA TRBJ2-4 TRBV18
CASGSTGHSSRKRERYEQYF TGTGCCAGCGGATCGACAGGACACTCATCAAGGAAGCGGGAGAGGTACGAGCAGTACTTC 20 TRBD2 NA TRBJ2-7 TRBV5-5
CASSQVTTAGEQFF TGTGCCAGCAGCCAAGTAACCACGGCGGGTGAGCAGTTCTTC 14 NA few TRBJ2-1 TRBV14
CASSQYAGNEQFF TGTGCCAGCAGCCAATATGCGGGGAATGAGCAGTTCTTC 13 NA few TRBJ2-1 TRBV3-1
CASSVGGTVSVNEKLFF TGTGCCAGCAGCGTGGGCGGGACGGTGAGCGTTAATGAAAAACTGTTTTTT 17 NA few TRBJ1-4 TRBV9
CASSPRRKLFF TGTGCCAGCAGCCCCCGGAGGAAACTGTTTTTT 11 NA few TRBJ1-4 TRBV7-2
CASSLIHLGGGETQYF TGCGCCAGCAGCTTGATACATCTCGGCGGGGGAGAGACCCAGTACTTC 16 TRBD2 NA TRBJ2-5 TRBV5-1
CASSQKGQATGYTF TGCGCCAGCAGCCAAAAGGGACAGGCAACGGGCTACACCTTC 14 TRBD1 few TRBJ1-2 TRBV4-3
CASSQDLGVAGTYNEQFF TGTGCCAGCAGCCAAGATCTTGGGGTCGCGGGAACTTACAATGAGCAGTTCTTC 18 NA few TRBJ2-1 TRBV3-1